This record concerns one T cell receptor (beta chain) sequence. The germline CDR1 and CDR2 sequences are MDHEN and SYDVKM. This CDR3 is 16 amino acids long. The ends lost 5 bases at V and 4 bases at J; junction bases unmatched: 10. These data come from a study of blood T cell repertoires in COVID-19. Study overall: There were acute and convalescent COVID-19 samples, and they came from the United States, Italy and Spain.

Original data processing: How many nucleated cells were present was estimated from reference gene primer amplification. Assay used: immunoSEQ multiplex PCR; TCRdb lists only in-frame clones, some missing. V and J calls and clone size come straight from that table; D and trimming were deduced from the DNA. Of about 75,000 clones listed, 88% are singletons. The sequenced sample was peripheral blood. This chain uses TRBV28 with TRBJ1-2; TRBD1 agrees at 10 bases. The clonotype was recovered from a human donor in a cohort sampled during active COVID-19. The CDR3 DNA sequence: TGTGCCAGCAGTGTCCCGGGACAGGGGAGCCGCTATGGCTACACCTTC. Translated, it gives CASSVPGQGSRYGYTF.